This is a list of T cell receptor beta chains from one sample in a study of cytotoxic CD8 clonotypes in ibrutinib-treated CLL. Here immunoSEQ multiplex PCR was the method, and the copy in TCRdb shows in-frame clones only, minus some. The sample holds about 40,000 clones, 65% to 70% seen once. Sequenced material: PBMCs, taken at disease progression, from a patient treated with ibrutinib. The receptors were gathered from a human donor with chronic lymphocytic leukemia. CDR3s include the opening cysteine and the closing phenylalanine or tryptophan. D genes are given only for firm matches. For some rows the clone size is stated as once, few or many, or as a class when expanded; others skip it.

len	j_gene	v_gene	abundance	d_gene	CDR3aa	CDR3nt
15	TRBJ2-7	TRBV18	NA	NA	CASSPARDTAYEQYF	TGTGCCAGCTCACCGGCCCGGGACACCGCCTACGAGCAGTACTTC
15	TRBJ2-7	TRBV18	NA	NA	CASSPVGRGSYEQYF	TGTGCCAGCTCACCAGTGGGCAGGGGCTCCTACGAGCAGTACTTC
14	TRBJ1-6	TRBV2	few	NA	CAILGGAETSPLHF	TGTGCCATCCTAGGGGGGGCTGAAACTTCACCCCTCCACTTT
15	TRBJ2-1	TRBV6-5	NA	NA	CASTPFRSSYNEQFF	TGTGCCAGCACCCCTTTTCGGAGTAGCTACAATGAGCAGTTCTTC
13	TRBJ2-7	TRBV5-1	few	NA	CASSLWGSSEQYF	TGCGCCAGCAGCTTATGGGGTAGTAGCGAGCAGTACTTC
15	TRBJ2-7	TRBV7-7	NA	TRBD1	CASSTNRGPAYEQYF	TGTGCTAGCAGCACAAACAGGGGTCCGGCCTACGAGCAGTACTTC
15	TRBJ2-1	TRBV12-5	NA	TRBD2	CASGTGTSFDNEQFF	TGTGCTAGTGGGACCGGGACTAGCTTTGACAATGAGCAGTTCTTC
14	TRBJ2-7	TRBV5-1	NA	NA	CASRPTTVTYEQYF	TGCGCCAGCCGCCCTACTACAGTAACCTACGAGCAGTACTTC
14	TRBJ2-5	TRBV15	NA	NA	CATSRGGNEETQYF	TGTGCCACCAGCAGAGGGGGAAACGAGGAGACCCAGTACTTC
15	TRBJ2-5	TRBV19	once	NA	CASSILQGHQETQYF	TGTGCCAGTAGTATTCTACAGGGACATCAAGAGACCCAGTACTTC
16	TRBJ1-5	TRBV15	NA	NA	CATSRDLTGLDRPQHF	TGTGCCACCAGCAGAGATCTGACGGGGCTGGATCGGCCCCAGCATTTT